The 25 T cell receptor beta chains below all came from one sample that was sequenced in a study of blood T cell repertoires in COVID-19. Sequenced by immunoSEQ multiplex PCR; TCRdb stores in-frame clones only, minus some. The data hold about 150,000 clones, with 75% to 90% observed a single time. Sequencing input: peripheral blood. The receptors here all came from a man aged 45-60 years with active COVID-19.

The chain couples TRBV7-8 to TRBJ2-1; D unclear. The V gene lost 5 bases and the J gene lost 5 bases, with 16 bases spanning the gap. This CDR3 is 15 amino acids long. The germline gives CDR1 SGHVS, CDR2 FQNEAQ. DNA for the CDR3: TGTGCCAGCAGCCGGATCTCAGGCCCTCACAATGAGCAGTTCTTC. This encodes CASSRISGPHNEQFF.

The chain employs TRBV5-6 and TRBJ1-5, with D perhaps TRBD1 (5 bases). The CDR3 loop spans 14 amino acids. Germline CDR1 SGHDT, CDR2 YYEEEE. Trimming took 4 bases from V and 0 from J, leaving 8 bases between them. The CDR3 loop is CASSKQVSNQPQHF. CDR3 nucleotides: TGTGCCAGCAGCAAACAGGTTAGCAATCAGCCCCAGCATTTT.

The CDR3 here is CASSLSAGRGEKLFF. The CDR3 DNA follows: TGCGCCAGCAGCTTGTCGGCGGGGCGGGGTGAAAAACTGTTTTTT. V is TRBV5-1 and J is TRBJ1-4, with a weak D call TRBD1 (5 bases). CDR1 and CDR2 (germline): SGHRS, YFSETQ. The V end lost 1 base, the J end lost 7 bases, and 14 bases lay between the germline ends. The CDR3 totals 15 residues.

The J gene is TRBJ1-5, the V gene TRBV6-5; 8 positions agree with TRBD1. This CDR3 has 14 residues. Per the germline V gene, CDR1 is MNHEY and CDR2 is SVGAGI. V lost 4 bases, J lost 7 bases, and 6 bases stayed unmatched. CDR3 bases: TGTGCCAGCAGTTTGGCAGGGGGCACGCAGCCCCAGCATTTT. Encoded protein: CASSLAGGTQPQHF.

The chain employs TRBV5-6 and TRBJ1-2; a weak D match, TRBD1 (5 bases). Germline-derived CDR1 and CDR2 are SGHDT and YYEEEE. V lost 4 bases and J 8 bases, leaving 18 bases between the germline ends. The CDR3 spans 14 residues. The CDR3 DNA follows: TGTGCCAGCAGCATACGGACAAACCAGATGGGCTACACCTTC. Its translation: CASSIRTNQMGYTF.

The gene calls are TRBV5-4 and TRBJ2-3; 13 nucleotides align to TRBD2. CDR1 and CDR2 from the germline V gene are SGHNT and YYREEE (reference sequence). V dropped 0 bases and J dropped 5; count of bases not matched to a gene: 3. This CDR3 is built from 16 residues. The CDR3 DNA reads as TGTGCCAGCAGCTTGGCGGGACTAGCGGGGCAAGATACGCAGTATTTT. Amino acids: CASSLAGLAGQDTQYF.

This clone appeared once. DNA for the CDR3: TGTGCCAGCAGCTTGGCCTACTCTGGGGCCAACGTCCTGACTTTC. Translating it yields CASSLAYSGANVLTF. This rearrangement joins TRBV5-8 to TRBJ2-6; no clear D gene. Germline loops: CDR1 SGHTS, CDR2 YDEGEE. V lost 0 bases, J lost 0 bases, and 4 bases lay in between. The CDR3 extends over 15 amino acids.

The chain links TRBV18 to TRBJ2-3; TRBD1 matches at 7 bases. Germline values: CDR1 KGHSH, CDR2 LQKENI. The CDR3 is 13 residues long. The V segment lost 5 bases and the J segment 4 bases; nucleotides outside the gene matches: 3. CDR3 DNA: TGTGCCAGCTCATGGGGACAGCCAGATACGCAGTATTTT. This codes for CASSWGQPDTQYF. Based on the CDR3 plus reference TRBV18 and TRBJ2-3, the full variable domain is NAGVMQNPRHLVRRRGQEARLRCSPMKGHSHVYWYRQLPEEGLKFMVYLQKENIIDESGMPKERFSAEFPKEGPSILRIQQVVRGDSAAYFCASSWGQPDTQYFGPGTRLTVL.

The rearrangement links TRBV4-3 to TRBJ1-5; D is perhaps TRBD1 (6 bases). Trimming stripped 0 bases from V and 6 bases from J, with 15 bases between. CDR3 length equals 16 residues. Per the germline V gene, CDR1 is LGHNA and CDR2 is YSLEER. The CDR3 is CASSQDSQGWGQPQHF. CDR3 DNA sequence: TGCGCCAGCAGCCAAGATTCCCAGGGGTGGGGTCAGCCCCAGCATTTT.

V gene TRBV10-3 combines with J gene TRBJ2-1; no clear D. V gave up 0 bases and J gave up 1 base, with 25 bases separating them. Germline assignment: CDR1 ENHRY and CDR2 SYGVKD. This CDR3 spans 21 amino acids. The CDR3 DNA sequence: TGTGCCATCAGTGAGTCGACTCGCCTTTCGACCCTAACCCTATCCTACAATGAGCAGTTCTTC. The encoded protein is CAISESTRLSTLTLSYNEQFF.

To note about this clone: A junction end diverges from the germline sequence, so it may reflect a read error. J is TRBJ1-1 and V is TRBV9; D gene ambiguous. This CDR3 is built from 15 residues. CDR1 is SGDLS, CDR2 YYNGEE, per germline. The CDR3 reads CTSSVSARSDTEAFF. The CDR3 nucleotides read TGTACCAGCAGCGTATCCGCCAGAAGTGACACTGAAGCTTTCTTT.

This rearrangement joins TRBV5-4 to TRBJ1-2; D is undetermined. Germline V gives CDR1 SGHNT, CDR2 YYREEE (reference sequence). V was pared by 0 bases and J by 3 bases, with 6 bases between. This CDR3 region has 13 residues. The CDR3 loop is CASSLESDYGYTF. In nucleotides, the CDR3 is TGTGCCAGCAGCTTGGAGTCGGACTATGGCTACACCTTC.

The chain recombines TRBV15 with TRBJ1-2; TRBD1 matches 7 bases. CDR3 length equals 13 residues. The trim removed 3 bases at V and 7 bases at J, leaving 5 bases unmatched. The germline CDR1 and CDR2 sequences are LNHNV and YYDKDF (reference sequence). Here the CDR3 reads CATSRGDRAGYTF. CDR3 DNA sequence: TGTGCCACCAGCAGGGGGGACAGAGCTGGCTACACCTTC.

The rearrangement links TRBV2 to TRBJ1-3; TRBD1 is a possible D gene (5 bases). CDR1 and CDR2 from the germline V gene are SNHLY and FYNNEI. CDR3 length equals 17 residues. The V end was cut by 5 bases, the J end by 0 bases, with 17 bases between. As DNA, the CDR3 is TGTGCCAGCAGTAGGGTAGGGGTTAGAATCTCTGGAAACACCATATATTTT. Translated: CASSRVGVRISGNTIYF.

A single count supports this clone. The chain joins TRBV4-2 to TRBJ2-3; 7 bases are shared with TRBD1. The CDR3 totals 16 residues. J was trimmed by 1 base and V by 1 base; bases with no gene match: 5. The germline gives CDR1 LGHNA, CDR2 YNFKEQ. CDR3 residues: CASSQGGGQGTDTQYF. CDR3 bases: TGTGCCAGCAGCCAAGGTGGCGGACAGGGCACAGATACGCAGTATTTT.

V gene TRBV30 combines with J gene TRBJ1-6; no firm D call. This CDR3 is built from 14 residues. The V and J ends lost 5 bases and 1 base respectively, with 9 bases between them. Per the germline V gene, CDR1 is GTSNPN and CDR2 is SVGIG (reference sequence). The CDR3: CAWSEGSYNSPLHF. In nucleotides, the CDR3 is TGTGCCTGGTCCGAGGGATCCTATAATTCACCCCTCCACTTT.

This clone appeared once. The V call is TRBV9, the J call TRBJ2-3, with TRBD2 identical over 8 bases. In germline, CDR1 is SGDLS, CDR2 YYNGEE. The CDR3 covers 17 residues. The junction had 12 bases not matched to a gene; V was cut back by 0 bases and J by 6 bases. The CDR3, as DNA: TGTGCCAGCAGCGTAGGGTTTAGCGGGGTCCCGGGTGATACGCAGTATTTT. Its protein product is CASSVGFSGVPGDTQYF.

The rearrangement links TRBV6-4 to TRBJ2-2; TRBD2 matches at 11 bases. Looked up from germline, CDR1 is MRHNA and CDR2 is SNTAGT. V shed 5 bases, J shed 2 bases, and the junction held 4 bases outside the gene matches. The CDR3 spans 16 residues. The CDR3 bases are TGTGCCAGCAGTCCTAGCGGGGGGTTCAACACCGGGGAGCTGTTTTTT. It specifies CASSPSGGFNTGELFF.

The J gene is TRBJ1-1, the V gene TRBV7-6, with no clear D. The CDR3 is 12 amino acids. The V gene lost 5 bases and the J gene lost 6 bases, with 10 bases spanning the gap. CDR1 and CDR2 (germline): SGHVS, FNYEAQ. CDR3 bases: TGTGCCAGCAGCCAAGAATCGGCTGAAGCTTTCTTT. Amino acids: CASSQESAEAFF.

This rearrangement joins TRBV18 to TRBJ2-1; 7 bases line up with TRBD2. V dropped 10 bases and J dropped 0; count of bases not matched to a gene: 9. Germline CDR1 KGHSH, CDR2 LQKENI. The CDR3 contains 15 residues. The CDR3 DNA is TGTGCCACCAAAGAAGGGGACTACTCCTACAATGAGCAGTTCTTC. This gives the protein CATKEGDYSYNEQFF.

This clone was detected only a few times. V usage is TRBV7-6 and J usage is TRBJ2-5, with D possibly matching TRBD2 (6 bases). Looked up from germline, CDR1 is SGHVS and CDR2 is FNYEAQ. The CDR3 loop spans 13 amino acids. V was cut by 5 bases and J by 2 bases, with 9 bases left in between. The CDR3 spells CASSRGLQETQYF. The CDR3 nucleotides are TGTGCCAGCAGCCGGGGACTTCAAGAGACCCAGTACTTC.

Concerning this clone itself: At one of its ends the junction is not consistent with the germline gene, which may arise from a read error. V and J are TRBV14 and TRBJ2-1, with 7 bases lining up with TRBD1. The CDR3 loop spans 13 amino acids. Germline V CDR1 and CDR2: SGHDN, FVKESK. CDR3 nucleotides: TGTGCCAGCAGCCAAGATCAAAAACAGGGGCGAGTCTTC. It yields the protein CASSQDQKQGRVF. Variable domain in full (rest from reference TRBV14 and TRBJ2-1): EAGVTQFPSHSVIEKGQTVTLRCDPISGHDNLYWYRRVMGKEIKFLLHFVKESKQDESGMPNNRFLAERTGGTYSTLKVQPAELEDSGVYFCASSQDQKQGRVFGPGTRLTVL.

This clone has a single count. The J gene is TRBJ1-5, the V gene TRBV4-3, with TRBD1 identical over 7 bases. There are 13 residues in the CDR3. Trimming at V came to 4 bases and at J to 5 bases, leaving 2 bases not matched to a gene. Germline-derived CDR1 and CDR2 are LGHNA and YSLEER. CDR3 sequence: CASSLGQHQPQHF. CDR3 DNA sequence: TGCGCCAGCAGCCTGGGACAGCATCAGCCCCAGCATTTT.

The CDR3 bases are TGTGCCAGCAGCCAAGATTACAGCGGGGGGGAACTAAAAGAGACCCAGTACTTC. It translates to CASSQDYSGGELKETQYF. This rearrangement joins TRBV3-1 (or the pseudogene TRBV3-2) to TRBJ2-5, with 10 bases lining up with TRBD2. There are 18 residues in the CDR3. Germline CDR1 LGHDT, CDR2 YNNKEL (reference sequence). V trimming: 0 bases; J trimming: 3 bases; junction bases outside the gene matches: 10.

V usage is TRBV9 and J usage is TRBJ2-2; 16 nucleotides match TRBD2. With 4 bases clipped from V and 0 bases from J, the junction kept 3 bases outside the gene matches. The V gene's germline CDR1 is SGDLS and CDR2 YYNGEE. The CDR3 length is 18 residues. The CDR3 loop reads CASSLGLAGGSNTGELFF. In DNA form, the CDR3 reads TGTGCCAGCAGCCTGGGACTAGCGGGGGGGTCGAACACCGGGGAGCTGTTTTTT.